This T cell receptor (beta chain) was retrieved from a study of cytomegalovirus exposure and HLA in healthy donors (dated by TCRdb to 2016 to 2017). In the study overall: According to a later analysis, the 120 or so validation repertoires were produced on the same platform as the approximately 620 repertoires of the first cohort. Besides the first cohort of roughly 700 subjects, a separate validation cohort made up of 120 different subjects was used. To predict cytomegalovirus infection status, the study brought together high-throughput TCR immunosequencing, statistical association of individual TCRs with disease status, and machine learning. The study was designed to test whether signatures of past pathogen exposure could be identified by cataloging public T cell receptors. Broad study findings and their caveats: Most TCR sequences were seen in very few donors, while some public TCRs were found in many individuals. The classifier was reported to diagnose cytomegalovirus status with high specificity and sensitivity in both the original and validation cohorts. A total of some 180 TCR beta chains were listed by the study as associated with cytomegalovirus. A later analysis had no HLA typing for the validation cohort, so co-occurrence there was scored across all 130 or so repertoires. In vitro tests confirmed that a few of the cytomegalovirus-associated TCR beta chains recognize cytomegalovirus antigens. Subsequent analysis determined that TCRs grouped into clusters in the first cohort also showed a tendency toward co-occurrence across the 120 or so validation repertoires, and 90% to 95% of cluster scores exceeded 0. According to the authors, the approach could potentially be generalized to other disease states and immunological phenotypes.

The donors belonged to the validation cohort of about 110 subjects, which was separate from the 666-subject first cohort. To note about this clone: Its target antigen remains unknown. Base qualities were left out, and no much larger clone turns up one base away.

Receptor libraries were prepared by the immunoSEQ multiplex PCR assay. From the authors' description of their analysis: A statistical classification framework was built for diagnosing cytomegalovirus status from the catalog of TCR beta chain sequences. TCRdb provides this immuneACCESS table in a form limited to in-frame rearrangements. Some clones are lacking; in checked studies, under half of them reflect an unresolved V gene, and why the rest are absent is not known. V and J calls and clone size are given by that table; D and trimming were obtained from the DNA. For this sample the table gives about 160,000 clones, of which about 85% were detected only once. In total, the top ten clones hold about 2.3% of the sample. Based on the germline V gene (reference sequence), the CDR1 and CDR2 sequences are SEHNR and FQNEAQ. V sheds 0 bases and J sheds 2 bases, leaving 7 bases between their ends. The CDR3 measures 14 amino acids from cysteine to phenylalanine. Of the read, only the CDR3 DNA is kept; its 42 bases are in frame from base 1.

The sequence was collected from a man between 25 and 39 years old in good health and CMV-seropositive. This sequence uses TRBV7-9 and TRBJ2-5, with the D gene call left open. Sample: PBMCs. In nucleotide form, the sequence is TGTGCCAGCAGCTTAGCGTCCAGACAAGAGACCCAGTACTTC. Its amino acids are CASSLASRQETQYF.